A single sample is the source of the 18 T cell receptor beta chains below, sequenced in a study of type 1 and type 2 diabetes patients. Amplification started from genomic DNA. Amplification of the beta chain CDR3 used 30 forward and 13 reverse multiplex primers. TCRdb reprocessed the multiplex PCR reads with MiXCR, giving one entry per CDR3 protein. This table has 280,000 or so distinct CDR3 sequences, more than 40% appearing once. The sequenced material came from peripheral blood mononuclear cells (PBMCs). These receptors were collected from a man between 18 and 35 years old with type 2 diabetes.

V and J are TRBV28 and TRBJ2-7, with TRBD1 as a possible D gene (6 bases). Trimming shortened V by 10 bases and J by 3 bases, and 13 bases separated the two germline ends. This CDR3 has 12 residues. The germline gives CDR1 MDHEN, CDR2 SYDVKM. CDR3 coding DNA: TGTGCCACTCAAACAGGGATCTACGAGCAGTACTTC. Translating gives CATQTGIYEQYF.

The J gene is TRBJ1-4, the V gene TRBV15; 7 bases are a match to TRBD1. This CDR3 comprises 14 residues. V dropped 4 bases and J dropped 3; count of bases not matched to a gene: 2. CDR1 is LNHNV, CDR2 YYDKDF, per germline (reference sequence). The CDR3 here is CATSTDRSNEKLFF. The DNA of the CDR3 is TGTGCCACCAGCACGGACAGGTCTAATGAAAAACTGTTTTTT. The full variable domain, with the rest looked up from reference TRBV15 and TRBJ1-4, is DAMVIQNPRYQVTQFGKPVTLSCSQTLNHNVMYWYQQKSSQAPKLLFHYYDKDFNNEADTPDNFQSRRPNTSFCFLDIRSPGLGDTAMYLCATSTDRSNEKLFFGSGTQLSVL.

This rearrangement joins TRBV6-2 or TRBV6-3 to TRBJ1-1, with D uncertain. Germline V lookup: CDR1 MNHEY, CDR2 SVGEGT. The CDR3 consists of 17 residues. The V end was cut by 5 bases, the J end by 1 base, with 20 bases between. The CDR3 is CASSPRRVGFRNTEAFF. CDR3 nucleotides: TGTGCCAGCAGTCCCCGTCGGGTAGGGTTCCGGAACACTGAAGCTTTCTTT.

The chain is built from TRBV12-3 or TRBV12-4 and TRBJ2-7, with TRBD2 matching over 7 bases. This CDR3 comprises 13 residues. V shed 6 bases, J shed 9 bases, and the junction held 11 bases outside the gene matches. CDR3 in amino acids: CASSPRTSFGQYF. CDR3 nucleotide sequence: TGTGCCAGCAGCCCACGGACTAGTTTTGGGCAGTACTTC.

The chain links TRBV6-4 to TRBJ1-1, with D maybe TRBD1 (5 bases). This CDR3 is 16 amino acids long. Trimming pared 7 bases from V and 1 base from J, leaving 19 bases between. Per the germline V gene, CDR1 is MRHNA and CDR2 is SNTAGT. CDR3 amino acids: CASTPFRGQKNTEAFF. CDR3 in DNA: TGTGCCAGCACTCCGTTTAGGGGCCAGAAGAACACTGAAGCTTTCTTT.

This clonotype was seen a few times. This chain links TRBV7-3 with TRBJ2-6; 10 bases are a match to TRBD1. The length of the CDR3 is 18 residues. In germline, CDR1 is SGHTA, CDR2 FQGTGA. Trimming removed 5 bases from V and 1 base from J; junction bases left unmatched: 8. In DNA form, the CDR3 reads TGTGCCAGCAGCCCCCTTGGGACAGGGGCTTCTGGGGCCAACGTCCTGACTTTC. It translates to CASSPLGTGASGANVLTF.

This clonotype was counted between two and nine times. The genes are TRBV6-2 or TRBV6-3 and TRBJ2-3; D remains ambiguous. V was shortened by 5 bases and J by 0 bases, with 9 bases between the two germline ends. The CDR3 runs 14 residues. Looked up from germline, CDR1 is MNHEY and CDR2 is SVGEGT. The CDR3 protein is CASSPQDSTDTQYF. CDR3 DNA: TGTGCCAGCAGTCCCCAGGACAGCACAGATACGCAGTATTTT.

V gene TRBV5-1 combines with J gene TRBJ1-4; D not resolved. The length of the CDR3 is 14 residues. Germline V CDR1 and CDR2: SGHRS, YFSETQ. Trimming cost V 1 base and J 0 bases, with 4 bases left between them. CDR3 residues: CASSLLSTNEKLFF. CDR3 coding DNA: TGCGCCAGCAGCTTGTTATCAACTAATGAAAAACTGTTTTTT.

This clonotype was recorded many times. The genes are TRBV19 and TRBJ1-1; unclear D gene. The CDR3 spans 15 residues. With 5 bases removed from V and 1 base from J, the gap between germline ends came to 14 bases. From germline, CDR1 is LNHDA and CDR2 SQIVND (reference sequence). The CDR3 nucleotides are TGTGCCAGTAGTCTCACAGATTGGACGAACACTGAAGCTTTCTTT. It specifies CASSLTDWTNTEAFF. The full variable domain, in which reference TRBV19 and TRBJ1-1 provide the parts outside the CDR3, is DGGITQSPKYLFRKEGQNVTLSCEQNLNHDAMYWYRQDPGQGLRLIYYSQIVNDFQKGDIAEGYSVSREKKESFPLTVTSAQKNPTAFYLCASSLTDWTNTEAFFGQGTRLTVV.

This clonotype was picked up a small number of times. The rearrangement links TRBV25-1 to TRBJ2-3; D call uncertain. This CDR3 is built from 12 residues. Germline CDR1 MGHDK, CDR2 SYGVNS. Deletions cut 1 base from V and 3 bases from J, with 2 bases between. This CDR3 is CASSESTDTQYF. The CDR3 bases are TGTGCCAGCAGTGAATCAACAGATACGCAGTATTTT.

V gene TRBV7-2 combines with J gene TRBJ1-5; D may be TRBD1 (6 bases). V was pared by 1 base and J by 0 bases, with 10 bases between. Germline V gene sequence: CDR1 SGHTA, CDR2 FQGNSA. This CDR3 is built from 16 residues. The CDR3 coding sequence is TGTGCCAGCAGCTTAGGACCGACAGGTAGCAATCAGCCCCAGCATTTT. This gives the protein CASSLGPTGSNQPQHF.

V and J are TRBV25-1 and TRBJ2-7; D may correspond to TRBD1 or TRBD2 (6 bases each). Germline lookup yields CDR1 MGHDK and CDR2 SYGVNS. Trimming took off 8 bases at V and 3 bases at J, with 14 bases between the two ends. CDR3 size: 13 residues. The CDR3 sequence is CASSPQGGYEQYF. For the CDR3, the DNA is TGTGCCAGCTCACCACAGGGAGGCTACGAGCAGTACTTC.

This clonotype has more than one count but fewer than ten. The chain combines TRBV5-1 with TRBJ2-3; 9 positions match TRBD2. V shed 6 bases and J 0 bases; nucleotides not matched to a gene: 14. CDR3 length: 18 amino acids. CDR1 SGHRS and CDR2 YFSETQ come from the germline V gene. The CDR3 DNA sequence: TGCGCCAGCAAATCGATTAGCGGGGGCCCTACTAGCACAGATACGCAGTATTTT. Translated, it gives CASKSISGGPTSTDTQYF.

This clonotype was seen only a few times. The rearrangement links TRBV6-6 to TRBJ1-1, with TRBD1 matching over 9 bases. The CDR3 is 15 residues long. With V trimmed by 7 bases and J by 0 bases, 6 bases remained unmatched. Germline values: CDR1 MNHNY, CDR2 SVGAGI (reference sequence). The CDR3 sequence: CASNPGQGMNTEAFF. The CDR3 DNA reads TGTGCCAGCAATCCTGGACAGGGGATGAACACTGAAGCTTTCTTT.

V gene TRBV27 combines with J gene TRBJ2-7; unclear D gene. The CDR3 is made up of 14 amino acids. Germline CDR1 reads MNHEY; CDR2 reads SMNVEV (reference sequence). V lost 3 bases to trimming and J lost 1 base, with 10 bases between them. The CDR3 region has the DNA TGTGCCAGCAGTTTTACGCCTGCTTCCTACGAGCAGTACTTC. Its protein product is CASSFTPASYEQYF.

The chain carries TRBV7-2 and TRBJ2-1, with D maybe TRBD2 (5 bases). Germline V CDR1 and CDR2: SGHTA, FQGNSA. Trimming removed 8 bases at V and 0 bases at J, with 11 bases between. The CDR3 covers 14 residues. The CDR3 spells CASGEGSSYNEQFF. CDR3 DNA: TGTGCCAGCGGTGAGGGTAGCTCCTACAATGAGCAGTTCTTC.

This clonotype was picked up many times. The chain links TRBV6-2 or TRBV6-3 to TRBJ1-1; D unclear. V gave up 2 bases and J gave up 0 bases, with 7 bases separating them. The CDR3 length is 14 residues. Germline V lookup: CDR1 MNHEY, CDR2 SVGEGT. The CDR3 sequence: CASSYQIMNTEAFF. The CDR3 nucleotides are TGTGCCAGCAGTTACCAGATCATGAACACTGAAGCTTTCTTT.

The chain recombines TRBV9 with TRBJ1-6, with TRBD1 identical over 8 bases. After removal of 7 bases from V and 7 bases from J, the junction contained 10 bases not matched to a gene. This CDR3 is built from 15 residues. Germline CDR1 is SGDLS and CDR2 is YYNGEE. This CDR3 is CASALTTGGNSPLHF. The CDR3 DNA reads as TGTGCCAGCGCTTTAACTACAGGGGGGAATTCACCCCTCCACTTT.